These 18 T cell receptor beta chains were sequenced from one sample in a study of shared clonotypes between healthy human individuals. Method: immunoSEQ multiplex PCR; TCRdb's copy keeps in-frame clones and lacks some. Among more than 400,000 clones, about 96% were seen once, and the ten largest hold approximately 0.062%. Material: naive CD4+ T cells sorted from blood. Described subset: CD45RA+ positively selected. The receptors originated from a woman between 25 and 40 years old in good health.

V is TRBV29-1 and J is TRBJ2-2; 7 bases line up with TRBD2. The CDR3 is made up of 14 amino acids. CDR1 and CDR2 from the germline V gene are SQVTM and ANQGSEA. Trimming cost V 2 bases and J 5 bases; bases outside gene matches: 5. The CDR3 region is CSVESAGITGELFF. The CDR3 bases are TGCAGCGTTGAATCAGCGGGGATAACCGGGGAGCTGTTTTTT.

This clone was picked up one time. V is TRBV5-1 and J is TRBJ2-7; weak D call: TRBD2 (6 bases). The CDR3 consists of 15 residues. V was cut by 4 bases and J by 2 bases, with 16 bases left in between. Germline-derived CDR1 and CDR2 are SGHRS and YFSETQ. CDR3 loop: CASSPSSSATYEQYF. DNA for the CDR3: TGCGCCAGCAGCCCCTCCTCTAGCGCCACCTACGAGCAGTACTTC.

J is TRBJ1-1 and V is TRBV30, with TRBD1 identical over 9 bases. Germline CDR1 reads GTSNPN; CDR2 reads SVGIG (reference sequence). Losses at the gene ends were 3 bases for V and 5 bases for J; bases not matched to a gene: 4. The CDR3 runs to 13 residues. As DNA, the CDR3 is TGTGCCTGGAGCCCGACAGGGGGAACTGAAGCTTTCTTT. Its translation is CAWSPTGGTEAFF.

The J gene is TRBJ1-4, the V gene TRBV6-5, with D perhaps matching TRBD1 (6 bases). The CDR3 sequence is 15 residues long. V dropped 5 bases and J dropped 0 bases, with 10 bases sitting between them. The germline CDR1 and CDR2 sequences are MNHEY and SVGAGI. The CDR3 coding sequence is TGTGCCAGCAGTCAGGGACACCCAACTAATGAAAAACTGTTTTTT. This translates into CASSQGHPTNEKLFF.

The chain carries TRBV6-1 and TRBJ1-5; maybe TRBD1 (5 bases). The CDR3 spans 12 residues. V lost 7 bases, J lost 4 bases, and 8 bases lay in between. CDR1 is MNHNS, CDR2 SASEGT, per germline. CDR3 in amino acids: CASMGGNQPQHF. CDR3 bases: TGTGCCAGCATGGGGGGGAATCAGCCCCAGCATTTT.

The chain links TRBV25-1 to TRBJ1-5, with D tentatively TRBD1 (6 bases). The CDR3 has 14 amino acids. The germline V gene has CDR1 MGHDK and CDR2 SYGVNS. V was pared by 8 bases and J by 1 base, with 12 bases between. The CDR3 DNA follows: TGTGCCAGCGGGGGGGGGCCGAGCAATCAGCCCCAGCATTTT. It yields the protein CASGGGPSNQPQHF.

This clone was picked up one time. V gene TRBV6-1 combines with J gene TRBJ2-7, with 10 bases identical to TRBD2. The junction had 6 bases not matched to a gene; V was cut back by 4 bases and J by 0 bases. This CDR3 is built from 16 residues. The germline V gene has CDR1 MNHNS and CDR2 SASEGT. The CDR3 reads CASSGGLAKSSYEQYF. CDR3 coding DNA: TGTGCCAGCAGTGGGGGACTAGCGAAGAGCTCCTACGAGCAGTACTTC.

DNA for the CDR3: TGCAGTGCTAGACTGGTGGTGAGGCAGTACTTC. Its protein product is CSARLVVRQYF. This chain uses TRBV20-1 with TRBJ2-7; D gene unclear. The germline V and J ends were trimmed by 2 bases and 9 bases, with 11 bases remaining between them. The germline V gene encodes CDR1 DFQATT and CDR2 SNEGSKA (reference sequence). CDR3 length equals 11 residues.

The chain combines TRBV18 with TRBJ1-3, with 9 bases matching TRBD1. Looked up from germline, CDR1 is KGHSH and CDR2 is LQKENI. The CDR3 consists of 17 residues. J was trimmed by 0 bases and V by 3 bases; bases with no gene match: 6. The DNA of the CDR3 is TGTGCCAGCTCACCTAGGACAGGGGCTCACTCTGGAAACACCATATATTTT. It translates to CASSPRTGAHSGNTIYF.

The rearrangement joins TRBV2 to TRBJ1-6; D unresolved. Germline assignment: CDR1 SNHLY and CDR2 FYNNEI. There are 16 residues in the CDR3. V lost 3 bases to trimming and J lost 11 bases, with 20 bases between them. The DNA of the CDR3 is TGTGCCAGCAGTGATCGGGAAGGATTGAGGACGGCACCCCTCCACTTT. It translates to CASSDREGLRTAPLHF.

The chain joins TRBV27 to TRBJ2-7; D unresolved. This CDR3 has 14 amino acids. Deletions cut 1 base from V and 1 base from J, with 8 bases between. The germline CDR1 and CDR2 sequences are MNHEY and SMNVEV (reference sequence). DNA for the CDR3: TGTGCCAGCAGTTTATACAAACTTTCCTACGAGCAGTACTTC. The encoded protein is CASSLYKLSYEQYF.

The CDR3 sequence is CASSDSSGSLYEQYF. In nucleotides, the CDR3 is TGCGCCAGCAGTGATTCTAGCGGGAGTCTGTACGAGCAGTACTTC. The chain has TRBV10-2 and TRBJ2-7; 10 nucleotides match TRBD2. CDR3 length: 15 residues. Trimming at V came to 3 bases and at J to 4 bases, leaving 6 bases not matched to a gene. Looked up from germline, CDR1 is WSHSY and CDR2 is SAAADI.

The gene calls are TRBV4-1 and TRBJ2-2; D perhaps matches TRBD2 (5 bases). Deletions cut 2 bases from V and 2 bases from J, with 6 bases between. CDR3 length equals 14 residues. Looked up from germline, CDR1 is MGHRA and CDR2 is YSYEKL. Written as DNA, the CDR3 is TGCGCCAGCAGCCAAAGCGGTAACACCGGGGAGCTGTTTTTT. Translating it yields CASSQSGNTGELFF.

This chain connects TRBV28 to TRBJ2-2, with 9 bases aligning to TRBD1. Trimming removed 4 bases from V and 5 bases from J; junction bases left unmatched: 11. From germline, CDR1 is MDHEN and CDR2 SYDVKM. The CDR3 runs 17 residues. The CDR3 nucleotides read TGTGCCAGCAGTTGGGATCTGACAGGGGGGAGGACCGGGGAGCTGTTTTTT. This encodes CASSWDLTGGRTGELFF. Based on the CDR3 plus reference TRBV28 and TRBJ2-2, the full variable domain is DVKVTQSSRYLVKRTGEKVFLECVQDMDHENMFWYRQDPGLGLRLIYFSYDVKMKEKGDIPEGYSVSREKKERFSLILESASTNQTSMYLCASSWDLTGGRTGELFFGEGSRLTVL.

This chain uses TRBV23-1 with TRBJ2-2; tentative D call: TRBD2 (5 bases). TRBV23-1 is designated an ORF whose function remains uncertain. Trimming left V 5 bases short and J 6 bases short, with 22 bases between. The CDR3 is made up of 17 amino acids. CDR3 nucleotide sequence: TGCGCCAGCAGTAGGCCGACGAGGGTCTTTAGGCCCGGGGAGCTGTTTTTT. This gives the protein CASSRPTRVFRPGELFF.

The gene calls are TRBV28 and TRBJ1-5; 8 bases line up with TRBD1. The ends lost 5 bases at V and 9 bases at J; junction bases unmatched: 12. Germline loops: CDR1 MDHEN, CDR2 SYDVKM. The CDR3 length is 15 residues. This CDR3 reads CASSRAGTGPRPQHF. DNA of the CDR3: TGTGCCAGCAGTAGAGCCGGGACAGGACCTCGGCCCCAGCATTTT.

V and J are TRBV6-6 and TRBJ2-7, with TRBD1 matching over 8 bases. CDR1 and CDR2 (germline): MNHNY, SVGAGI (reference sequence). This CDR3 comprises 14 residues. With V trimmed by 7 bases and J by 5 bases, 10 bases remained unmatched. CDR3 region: CASTPGGIPNEQYF. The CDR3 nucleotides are TGTGCCAGCACACCAGGGGGCATCCCCAACGAGCAGTACTTC.

CDR3 residues: CASGLPSGELFF. In nucleotides, the CDR3 is TGTGCTAGTGGTTTGCCGAGCGGGGAGCTGTTTTTT. This chain joins TRBV12-5 and TRBJ2-2; D remains unclear. The germline V gene has CDR1 LGHNT and CDR2 FRNRAP. Trimming left V 2 bases short and J 7 bases short, with 5 bases between. There are 12 residues in the CDR3.